The rows below give T cell receptor beta chains drawn from one sample of a study of shared clonotypes between healthy human individuals. Sequenced by immunoSEQ multiplex PCR; TCRdb stores in-frame clones only, minus some. The sample contains fewer than 1.8 million clones, approximately 98.5% of which appear only once. The sequencing sample was made of naive CD4+ T cells sorted from blood. The origin of the receptors is a man under 40 in good health. Both conserved end residues are part of each CDR3. The D gene is left open where the match is weak. Clone size, where shown, is once, few, many, or a class for clones that have expanded.

V	J	size	D	DNA	CDR3
TRBV28	TRBJ2-7	NA	TRBD2	TGTGCCAGCAGTCTAGGGACTAGCGGGAGTCAGTACTTC	CASSLGTSGSQYF
TRBV7-9	TRBJ2-1	NA	TRBD2	TGTGCCAGCAGCTGGGACCCCTCGGGGGGCAATGAGCAGTTCTTC	CASSWDPSGGNEQFF
TRBV4-1	TRBJ2-1	NA	TRBD2	TGCGCCAGCCTTCGGACTAGCGGGAGCAATGAGCAGTTCTTC	CASLRTSGSNEQFF
TRBV28	TRBJ2-7	NA	TRBD1	TGTGCCAGCAGTTTAGATGGGCCAGGACAGGGTAGCTACGAGCAGTACTTC	CASSLDGPGQGSYEQYF
TRBV18	TRBJ2-5	once	NA	TGTGCCAGCTCCCCGGCGATAGAAGAGACCCAGTACTTC	CASSPAIEETQYF
TRBV10-3	TRBJ2-3	once	TRBD1	TGTGCCATCAGTGAGTTCTCTGGGACAGGCGTCACAGATACGCAGTATTTT	CAISEFSGTGVTDTQYF
TRBV27	TRBJ2-7	NA	NA	TGTGCCAGCAGTTTAGGACAGATCCAGTACTTC	CASSLGQIQYF
TRBV7-2	TRBJ2-2	NA	NA	TGTGCCAGCAGCACCTCCCCATTGAGGACCGGGGAGCTGTTTTTT	CASSTSPLRTGELFF
TRBV25-1	TRBJ1-5	once	NA	TGTGCCAGCAGTGGGGGCGACTTCAATCAGCCCCAGCATTTT	CASSGGDFNQPQHF
TRBV15	TRBJ2-5	NA	NA	TGTGCCACCAGCCTGGTGCTAGAGCAAGAGACCCAGTACTTC	CATSLVLEQETQYF
TRBV6-5	TRBJ2-1	NA	NA	TGTGCCAGCAGTTACTCCGCCTTCCGCTCCTACAATGAGCAGTTCTTC	CASSYSAFRSYNEQFF
TRBV29-1	TRBJ2-7	NA	NA	TGCAGCGTACGAACAGGGACCTACGAGCAGTACTTC	CSVRTGTYEQYF
TRBV6-6	TRBJ1-1	NA	TRBD1	TGTGCCAGCAGTAGCGACAGGGTCGGCACTGAAGCTTTCTTT	CASSSDRVGTEAFF
TRBV5-1	TRBJ2-5	NA	TRBD1	TGCGCCAGCAGCTGGACAGGGGGCCTGTGGGAGACCCAGTACTTC	CASSWTGGLWETQYF
TRBV6-5	TRBJ1-1	NA	NA	TGTGCCAGCAGTTACAATTTAGTGGGTATGAACACTGAAGCTTTCTTT	CASSYNLVGMNTEAFF
TRBV5-1	TRBJ1-2	NA	TRBD1	TGCGCCAGCAGCATTACAGGGGAAGGACGCTTCTTC	CASSITGEGRFF
TRBV5-1	TRBJ2-1	few	TRBD2	TGCGCCAGCAGCTTTAGCGGGAGCTCCTACAATGAGCAGTTCTTC	CASSFSGSSYNEQFF
TRBV9	TRBJ2-7	NA	NA	TGTGCCAGCAGCGTAGCTCCAGGGGAGGGGTTGGGAGAGCAGTACTTC	CASSVAPGEGLGEQYF
TRBV29-1	TRBJ2-5	NA	TRBD1	TGCAGCGTTTTCGACAGGGGCGCCCAAGAGACCCAGTACTTC	CSVFDRGAQETQYF
TRBV19	TRBJ2-3	NA	TRBD1	TGTGCCAGTAGTATGGACAGGGCTAAAACAGATACGCAGTATTTT	CASSMDRAKTDTQYF
TRBV19	TRBJ2-5	NA	NA	TGTGCCAGTAGTGACTCCCAAGAGACCCAGTACTTC	CASSDSQETQYF
TRBV7-8	TRBJ2-1	NA	NA	TGTGCCAGCAGCTTAAGGCAATACGACCGCGATGAGCAGTTCTTC	CASSLRQYDRDEQFF
TRBV11-2	TRBJ2-1	NA	NA	TGTGCCAGCAGCTTAGTCGGCATCTACAATGAGCAGTTCTTC	CASSLVGIYNEQFF
TRBV5-1	TRBJ1-4	few	NA	TGCGCCAGCAGCTTAACGACCGTTGAAGGCGAAAAACTGTTTTTT	CASSLTTVEGEKLFF
TRBV6-1	TRBJ2-7	NA	TRBD2	TGTGCCAGCAGTTCGGGAAGTAGCGGGAACTACGAGCAGTACTTC	CASSSGSSGNYEQYF
TRBV7-8	TRBJ1-4	NA	NA	TGTGCCAGCAGCTTAATGAGAGGGGCGGGTGAAAAACTGTTTTTT	CASSLMRGAGEKLFF
TRBV7-2	TRBJ1-5	NA	TRBD1	TGTGCCAGCAGCTTCCATTCGGGGACAGAACCGAATCAGCCCCAGCATTTT	CASSFHSGTEPNQPQHF
TRBV6-5	TRBJ1-1	NA	NA	TGTGCCAGCAGCCCTGAACAGGGAAACACTGAAGCTTTCTTT	CASSPEQGNTEAFF
TRBV5-5	TRBJ2-5	NA	NA	TGTGCCAGCAGCTTGGAGTGGACCCAAGAGACCCAGTACTTC	CASSLEWTQETQYF
TRBV18	TRBJ1-2	NA	NA	TGTGCCAGCTCGCCCGACAGAAACTATGGCTACACCTTC	CASSPDRNYGYTF
TRBV5-1	TRBJ2-1	once	TRBD2	TGCGCCAGCAGCTTGGGAGCGGGAGTGGTTGGTGGTGAGCAGTTCTTC	CASSLGAGVVGGEQFF
TRBV27	TRBJ1-2	NA	TRBD1	TGTGCCAGCAGAGGGACAGGGAGGGGAGGAACCTATGGCTACACCTTC	CASRGTGRGGTYGYTF
TRBV28	TRBJ1-4	NA	NA	TGTGCCAGCAGCCAAGGGGGAGTCAGGGCGGAGGAAAAACTGTTTTTT	CASSQGGVRAEEKLFF
TRBV7-2	TRBJ1-2	NA	NA	TGTGCCAGCAGCTTAGGGGACGGAAACTATGGCTACACCTTC	CASSLGDGNYGYTF
TRBV7-3	TRBJ2-2	once	TRBD1	TGTGCCAGCAGCCTGAGACAGGGGCAAGGCGGGGAGCTGTTTTTT	CASSLRQGQGGELFF
TRBV19	TRBJ1-2	NA	TRBD1	TGTGCCAGTAGGACACAGGGGGACTATGGCTACACCTTC	CASRTQGDYGYTF
TRBV11-2	TRBJ2-3	NA	NA	TGTGCCAGCAGCTTAGGGGGATTTCCAGATACGCAGTATTTT	CASSLGGFPDTQYF
TRBV10-1	TRBJ2-1	once	TRBD2	TGCGCCAGCAGTTATAGCGGGCCCGACAATGAGCAGTTCTTC	CASSYSGPDNEQFF
TRBV9	TRBJ1-2	NA	TRBD1	TGTGCCAGCAGCCGGGGACAGGGGGCTCTTAACTATGGCTACACCTTC	CASSRGQGALNYGYTF
TRBV28	TRBJ1-1	NA	NA	TGTGCCAGCCAGGGGTCGGGGACTGAAGCTTTCTTT	CASQGSGTEAFF
TRBV9	TRBJ2-1	NA	TRBD2	TGTGCCAGCAGCGTAGGACCTAGCGGGAGCTACAATGAGCAGTTCTTC	CASSVGPSGSYNEQFF
TRBV27	TRBJ1-2	once	TRBD1	TGTGCCAGCAGTTTAAGACAGGGCTGGGGCTACACCTTC	CASSLRQGWGYTF
TRBV29-1	TRBJ2-1	NA	TRBD2	TGCAGCGTTGCTAGCGGGAGTGGTGAGCAGTTCTTC	CSVASGSGEQFF
TRBV6-5	TRBJ1-5	NA	NA	TGTGCCAGCAGCAATAGGGGGGACTTGAGGCAGCCCCAGCATTTT	CASSNRGDLRQPQHF
TRBV13	TRBJ2-3	NA	TRBD2	TGTGCCAGCAGCTTATTCAGCGGGAGTTGGACAGATACGCAGTATTTT	CASSLFSGSWTDTQYF
TRBV21-1	TRBJ1-2	NA	NA	TGTGCCAGCAGCCCTCCGGGACAGGGGCATGGCGTCTATGGCTACACCTTC	CASSPPGQGHGVYGYTF
TRBV29-1	TRBJ2-1	NA	TRBD1	TGCAGCGTTCGACAGGGAAATTCCTACAATGAGCAGTTCTTC	CSVRQGNSYNEQFF
TRBV30	TRBJ1-4	NA	NA	TGTGCCTGGAACCAAAGGGGGACTAATGAAAAACTGTTTTTT	CAWNQRGTNEKLFF
TRBV7-9	TRBJ2-2	NA	NA	TGTGCCAGCAGCTTAAAGGGAGTTGCCGGGGAGCTGTTTTTT	CASSLKGVAGELFF
TRBV11-2	TRBJ2-1	once	TRBD2	TGTGCCAGCAGGACGATAGCGGGTTCCGGCGATGAGCAGTTCTTC	CASRTIAGSGDEQFF
TRBV27	TRBJ1-5	NA	NA	TGTGCCAGCAGCCGGAGGGGTCAGCCCCAGCATTTT	CASSRRGQPQHF
TRBV5-1	TRBJ1-1	NA	NA	TGCGCCAGCAGCTGGGCGAATAAAGAGTACACTGAAGCTTTCTTT	CASSWANKEYTEAFF
TRBV7-9	TRBJ2-3	NA	TRBD2	TGTGCCAGCAGGACTAGCGGGAGACGCACAGATACGCAGTATTTT	CASRTSGRRTDTQYF
TRBV19	TRBJ2-3	NA	NA	TGTGCCAGTAGTATAGGTGGACTCACAGATACGCAGTATTTT	CASSIGGLTDTQYF
TRBV5-1	TRBJ2-2	NA	NA	TGCGCCAGCAGCTCTTCTAGCAAGCCCCCCACCGGGGAGCTGTTTTTT	CASSSSSKPPTGELFF